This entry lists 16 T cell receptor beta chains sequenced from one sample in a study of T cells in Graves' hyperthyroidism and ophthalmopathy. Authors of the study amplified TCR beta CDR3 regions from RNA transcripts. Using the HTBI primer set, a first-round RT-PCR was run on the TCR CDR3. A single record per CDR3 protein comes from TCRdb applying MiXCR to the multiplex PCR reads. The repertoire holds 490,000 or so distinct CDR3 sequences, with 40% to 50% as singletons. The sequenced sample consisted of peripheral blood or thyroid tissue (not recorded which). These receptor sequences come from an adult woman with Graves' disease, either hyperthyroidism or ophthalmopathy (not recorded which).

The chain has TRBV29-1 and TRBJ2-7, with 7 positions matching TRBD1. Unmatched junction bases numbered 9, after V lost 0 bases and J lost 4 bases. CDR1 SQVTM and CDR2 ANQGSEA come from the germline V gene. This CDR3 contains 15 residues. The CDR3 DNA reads TGCAGCGTTGAAGATAGGGACAGAAGAGGATACGAGCAGTACTTC. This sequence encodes CSVEDRDRRGYEQYF.

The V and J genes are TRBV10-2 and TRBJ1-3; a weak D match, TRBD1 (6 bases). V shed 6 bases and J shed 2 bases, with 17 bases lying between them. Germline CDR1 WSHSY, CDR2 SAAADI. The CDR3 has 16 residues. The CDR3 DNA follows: TGCGCCAGCAGCAACGCTGGACAGCAAGCTGGAAACACCATATATTTT. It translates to CASSNAGQQAGNTIYF.

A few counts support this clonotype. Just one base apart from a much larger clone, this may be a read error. CDR3 in DNA: TGTGCCATCAGTGAGGTGACGGAGAGGCAGCCCCAGCATTTT. Protein: CAISEVTERQPQHF. The rearrangement joins TRBV6-5 to TRBJ1-5; D call uncertain. CDR3 length: 14 amino acids. Germline V gene sequence: CDR1 MNHEY, CDR2 SVGAGI.

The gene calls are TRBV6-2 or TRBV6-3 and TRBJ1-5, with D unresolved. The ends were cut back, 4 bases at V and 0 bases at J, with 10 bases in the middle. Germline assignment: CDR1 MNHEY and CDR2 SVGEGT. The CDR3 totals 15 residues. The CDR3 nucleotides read TGTGCCAGCAGTTCAACAACCCTTAGCAATCAGCCCCAGCATTTT. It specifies CASSSTTLSNQPQHF.

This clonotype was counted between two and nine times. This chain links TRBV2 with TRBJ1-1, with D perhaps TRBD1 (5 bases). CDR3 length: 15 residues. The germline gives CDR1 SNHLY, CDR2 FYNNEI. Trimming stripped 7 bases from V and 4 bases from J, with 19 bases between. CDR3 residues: CASISRSGGITEAFF. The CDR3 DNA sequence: TGTGCCAGCATCTCGCGGTCCGGGGGAATCACTGAAGCTTTCTTT.

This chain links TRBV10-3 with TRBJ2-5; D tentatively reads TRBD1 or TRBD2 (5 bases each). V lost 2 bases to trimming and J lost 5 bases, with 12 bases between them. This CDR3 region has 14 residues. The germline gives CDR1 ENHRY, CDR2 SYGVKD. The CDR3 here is CAISEEGLGETQYF. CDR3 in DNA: TGTGCCATCAGTGAGGAGGGGTTGGGGGAGACCCAGTACTTC.

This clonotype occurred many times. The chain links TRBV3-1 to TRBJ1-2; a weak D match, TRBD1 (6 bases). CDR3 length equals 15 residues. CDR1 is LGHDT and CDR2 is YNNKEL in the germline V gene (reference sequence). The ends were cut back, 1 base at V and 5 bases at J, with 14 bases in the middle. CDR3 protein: CASSQVRTAPYGYTF. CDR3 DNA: TGTGCCAGCAGCCAAGTCAGGACAGCGCCGTATGGCTACACCTTC.

This chain's CDR3 is CSARQGGETQYF. The CDR3 nucleotides are TGCAGTGCACGACAGGGAGGAGAGACCCAGTACTTC. This chain uses TRBV20-1 with TRBJ2-5; a possible D gene is TRBD1 (7 bases). The CDR3 spans 12 residues. Between the trimmed V and J ends, which lost 6 bases and 4 bases, there was a span of 12 bases. Germline lookup yields CDR1 DFQATT and CDR2 SNEGSKA (reference sequence).

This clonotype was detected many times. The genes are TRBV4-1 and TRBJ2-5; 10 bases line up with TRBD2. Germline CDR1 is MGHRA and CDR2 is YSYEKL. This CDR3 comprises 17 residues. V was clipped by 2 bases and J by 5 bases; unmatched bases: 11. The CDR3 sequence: CASSQYIPAGGQETQYF. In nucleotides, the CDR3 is TGCGCCAGCAGCCAATATATTCCAGCGGGAGGGCAGGAGACCCAGTACTTC.

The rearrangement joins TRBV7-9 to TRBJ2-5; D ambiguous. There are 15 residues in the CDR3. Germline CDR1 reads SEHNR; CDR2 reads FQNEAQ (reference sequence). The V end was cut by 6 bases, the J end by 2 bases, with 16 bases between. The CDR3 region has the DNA TGTGCCAGCAGGGACGGATTTGGGCCTCAAGAGACCCAGTACTTC. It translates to CASRDGFGPQETQYF. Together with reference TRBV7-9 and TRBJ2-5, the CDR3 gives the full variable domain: DTGVSQNPRHKITKRGQNVTFRCDPISEHNRLYWYRQTLGQGPEFLTYFQNEAQLEKSRLLSDRFSAERPKGSFSTLEIQRTEQGDSAMYLCASRDGFGPQETQYFGPGTRLLVL.

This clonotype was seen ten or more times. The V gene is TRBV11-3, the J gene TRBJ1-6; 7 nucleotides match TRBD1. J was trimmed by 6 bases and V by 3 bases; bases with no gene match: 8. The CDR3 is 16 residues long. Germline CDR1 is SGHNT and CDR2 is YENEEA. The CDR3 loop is CASSFTRDRINSPLHF. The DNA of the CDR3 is TGTGCCAGCAGCTTCACCCGGGACAGAATTAATTCACCCCTCCACTTT.

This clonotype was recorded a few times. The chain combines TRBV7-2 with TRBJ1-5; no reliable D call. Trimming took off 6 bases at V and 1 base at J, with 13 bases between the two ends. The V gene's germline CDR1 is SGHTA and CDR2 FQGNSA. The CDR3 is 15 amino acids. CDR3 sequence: CASSLVAGSNQPQHF. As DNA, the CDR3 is TGTGCCAGCAGTCTAGTTGCAGGCAGCAATCAGCCCCAGCATTTT.

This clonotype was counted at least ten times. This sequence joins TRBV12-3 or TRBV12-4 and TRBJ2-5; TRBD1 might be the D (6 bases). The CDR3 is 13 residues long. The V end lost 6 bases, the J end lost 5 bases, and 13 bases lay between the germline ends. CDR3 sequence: CASRRTVEETQYF. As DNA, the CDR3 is TGTGCCAGCAGGCGGACAGTTGAGGAGACCCAGTACTTC.

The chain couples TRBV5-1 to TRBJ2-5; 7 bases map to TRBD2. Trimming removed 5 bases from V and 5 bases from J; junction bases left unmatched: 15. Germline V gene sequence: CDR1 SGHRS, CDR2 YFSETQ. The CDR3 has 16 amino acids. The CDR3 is CASRSTGGQVRETQYF. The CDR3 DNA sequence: TGCGCCAGCAGATCGACGGGGGGTCAGGTGAGGGAGACCCAGTACTTC.

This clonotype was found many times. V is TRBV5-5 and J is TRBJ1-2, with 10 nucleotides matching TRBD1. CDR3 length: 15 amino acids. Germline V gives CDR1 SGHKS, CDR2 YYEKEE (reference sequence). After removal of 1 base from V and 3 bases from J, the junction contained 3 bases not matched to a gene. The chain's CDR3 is CASSLYGTGDYGYTF. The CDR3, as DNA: TGTGCCAGCAGCTTGTATGGGACAGGGGACTATGGCTACACCTTC. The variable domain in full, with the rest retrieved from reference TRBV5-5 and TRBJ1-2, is DAGVTQSPTHLIKTRGQQVTLRCSPISGHKSVSWYQQVLGQGPQFIFQYYEKEERGRGNFPDRFSARQFPNYSSELNVNALLLGDSALYLCASSLYGTGDYGYTFGSGTRLTVV.

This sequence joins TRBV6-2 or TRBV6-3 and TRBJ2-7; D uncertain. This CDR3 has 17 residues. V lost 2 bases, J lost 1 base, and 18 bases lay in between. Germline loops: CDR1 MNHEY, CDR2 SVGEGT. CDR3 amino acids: CASSYPRKATRSYEQYF. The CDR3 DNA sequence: TGTGCCAGCAGTTACCCCAGAAAAGCGACCCGTTCCTACGAGCAGTACTTC.